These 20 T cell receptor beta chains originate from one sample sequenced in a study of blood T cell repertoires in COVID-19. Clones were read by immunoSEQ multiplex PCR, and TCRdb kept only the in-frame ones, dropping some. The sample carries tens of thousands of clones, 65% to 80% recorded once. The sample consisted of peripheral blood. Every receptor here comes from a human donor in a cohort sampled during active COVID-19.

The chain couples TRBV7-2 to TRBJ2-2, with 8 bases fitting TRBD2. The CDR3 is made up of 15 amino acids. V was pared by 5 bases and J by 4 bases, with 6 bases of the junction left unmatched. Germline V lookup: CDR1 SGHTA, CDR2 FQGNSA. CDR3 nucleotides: TGTGCCAGCAGCCCGAGCGGGAGACCCACCGGGGAGCTGTTTTTT. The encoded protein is CASSPSGRPTGELFF.

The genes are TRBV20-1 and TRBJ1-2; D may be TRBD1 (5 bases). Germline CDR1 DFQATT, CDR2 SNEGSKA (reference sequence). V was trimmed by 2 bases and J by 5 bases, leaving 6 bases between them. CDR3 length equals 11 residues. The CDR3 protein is CSARRQYGYTF. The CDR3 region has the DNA TGCAGTGCTAGAAGACAGTATGGCTACACCTTC.

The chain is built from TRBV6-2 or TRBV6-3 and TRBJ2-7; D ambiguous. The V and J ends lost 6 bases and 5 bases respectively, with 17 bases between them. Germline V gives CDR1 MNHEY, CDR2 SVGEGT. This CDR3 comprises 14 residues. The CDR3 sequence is CASSRSSRRDEQYF. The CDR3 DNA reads TGTGCCAGCAGCCGCAGCAGCAGACGGGACGAGCAGTACTTC.

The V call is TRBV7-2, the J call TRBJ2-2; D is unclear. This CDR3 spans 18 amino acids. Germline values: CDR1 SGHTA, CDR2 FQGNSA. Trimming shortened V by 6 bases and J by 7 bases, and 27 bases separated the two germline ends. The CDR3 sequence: CASSQRSDAIRSGGELFF. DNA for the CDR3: TGTGCCAGCAGTCAAAGGTCAGACGCGATTAGGTCAGGCGGGGAGCTGTTTTTT.

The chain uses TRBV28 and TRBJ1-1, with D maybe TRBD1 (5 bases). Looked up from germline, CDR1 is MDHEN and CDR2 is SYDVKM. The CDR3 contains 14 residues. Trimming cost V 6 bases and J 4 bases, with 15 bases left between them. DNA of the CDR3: TGTGCCAGCAGCCTCATGCAGGGTCGCACTGAAGCTTTCTTT. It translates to CASSLMQGRTEAFF.

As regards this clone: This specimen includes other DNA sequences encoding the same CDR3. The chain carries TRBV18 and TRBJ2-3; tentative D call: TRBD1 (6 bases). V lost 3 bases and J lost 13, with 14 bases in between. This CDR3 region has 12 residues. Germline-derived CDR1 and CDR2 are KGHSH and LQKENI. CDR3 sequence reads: CASSPSSSGEYF. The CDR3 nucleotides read TGTGCCAGCTCACCCTCCTCGTCAGGGGAGTATTTT.

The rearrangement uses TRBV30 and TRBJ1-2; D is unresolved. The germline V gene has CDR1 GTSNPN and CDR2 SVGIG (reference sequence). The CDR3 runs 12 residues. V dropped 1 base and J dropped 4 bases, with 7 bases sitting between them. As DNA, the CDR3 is TGTGCCTGGAGTGCCAGGCCCTATGGCTACACCTTC. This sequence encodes CAWSARPYGYTF. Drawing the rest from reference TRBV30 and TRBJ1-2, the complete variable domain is SQTIHQWPATLVQPVGSPLSLECTVEGTSNPNLYWYRQAAGRGLQLLFYSVGIGQISSEVPQNLSASRPQDRQFILSSKKLLLSDSGFYLCAWSARPYGYTFGSGTRLTVV.

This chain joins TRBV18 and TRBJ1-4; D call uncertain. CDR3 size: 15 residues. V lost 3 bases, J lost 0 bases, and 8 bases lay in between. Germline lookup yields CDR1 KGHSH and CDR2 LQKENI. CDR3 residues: CASSPDFATNEKLFF. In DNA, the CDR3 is TGTGCCAGCTCACCCGACTTTGCAACTAATGAAAAACTGTTTTTT.

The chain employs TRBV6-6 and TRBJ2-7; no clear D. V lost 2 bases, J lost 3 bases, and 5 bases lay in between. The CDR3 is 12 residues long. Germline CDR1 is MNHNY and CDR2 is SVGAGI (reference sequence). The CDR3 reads CASSYANYEQYF. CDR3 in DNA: TGTGCCAGCAGTTACGCTAACTACGAGCAGTACTTC.

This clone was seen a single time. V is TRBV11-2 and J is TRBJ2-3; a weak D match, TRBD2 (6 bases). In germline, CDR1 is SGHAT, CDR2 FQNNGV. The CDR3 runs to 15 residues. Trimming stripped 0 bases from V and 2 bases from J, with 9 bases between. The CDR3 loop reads CASSLDGLYTDTQYF. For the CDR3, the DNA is TGTGCCAGCAGCTTAGATGGACTATACACAGATACGCAGTATTTT.

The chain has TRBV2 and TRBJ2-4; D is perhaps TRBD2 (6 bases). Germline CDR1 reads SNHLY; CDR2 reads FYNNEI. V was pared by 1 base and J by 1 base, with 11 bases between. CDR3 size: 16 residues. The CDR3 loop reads CASSEGGVVAKNIQYF. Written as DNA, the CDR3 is TGTGCCAGCAGTGAAGGCGGGGTGGTGGCCAAAAACATTCAGTACTTC.

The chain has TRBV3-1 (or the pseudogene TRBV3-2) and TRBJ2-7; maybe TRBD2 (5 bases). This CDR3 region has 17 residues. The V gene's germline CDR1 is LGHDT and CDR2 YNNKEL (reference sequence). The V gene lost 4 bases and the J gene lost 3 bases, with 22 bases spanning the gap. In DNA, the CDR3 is TGTGCCAGCAGCCGCACCAGTCCCCGGACTCTACACTACGAGCAGTACTTC. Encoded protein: CASSRTSPRTLHYEQYF.

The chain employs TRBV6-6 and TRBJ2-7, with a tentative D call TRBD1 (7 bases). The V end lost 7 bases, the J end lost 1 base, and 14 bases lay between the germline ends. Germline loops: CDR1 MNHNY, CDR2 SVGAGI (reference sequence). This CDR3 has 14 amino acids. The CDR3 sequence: CASTQPGGSYEQYF. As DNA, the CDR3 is TGTGCCAGCACCCAGCCAGGGGGGTCCTACGAGCAGTACTTC.

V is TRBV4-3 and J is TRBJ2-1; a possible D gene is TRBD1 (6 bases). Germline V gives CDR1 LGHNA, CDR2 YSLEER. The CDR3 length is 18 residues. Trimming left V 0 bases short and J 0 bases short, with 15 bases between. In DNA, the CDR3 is TGCGCCAGCAGCCAAGATCCAGGGGTCGGTAGCTCCTACAATGAGCAGTTCTTC. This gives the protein CASSQDPGVGSSYNEQFF.

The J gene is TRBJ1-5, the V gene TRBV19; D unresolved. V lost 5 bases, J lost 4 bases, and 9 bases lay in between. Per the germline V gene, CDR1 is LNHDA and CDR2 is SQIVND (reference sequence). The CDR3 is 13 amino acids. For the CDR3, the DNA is TGTGCCAGTAGTGGGTCGGGTAATCAGCCCCAGCATTTT. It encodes CASSGSGNQPQHF.

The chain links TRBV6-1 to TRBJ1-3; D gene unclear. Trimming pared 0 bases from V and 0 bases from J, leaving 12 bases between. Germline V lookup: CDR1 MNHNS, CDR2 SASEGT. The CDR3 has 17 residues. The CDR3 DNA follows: TGTGCCAGCAGTGAAGCTCATGGCGGATCCTCTGGAAACACCATATATTTT. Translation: CASSEAHGGSSGNTIYF.

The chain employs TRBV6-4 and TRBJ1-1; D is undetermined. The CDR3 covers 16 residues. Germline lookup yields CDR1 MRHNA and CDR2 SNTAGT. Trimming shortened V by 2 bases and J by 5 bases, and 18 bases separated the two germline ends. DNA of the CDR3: TGTGCCAGCAGTGACACTGGACTTGCTCTCTGGACTGAAGCTTTCTTT. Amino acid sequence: CASSDTGLALWTEAFF.

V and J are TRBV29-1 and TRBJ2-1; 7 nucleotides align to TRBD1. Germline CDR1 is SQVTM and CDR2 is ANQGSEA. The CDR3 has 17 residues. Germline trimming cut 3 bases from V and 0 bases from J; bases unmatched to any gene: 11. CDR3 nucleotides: TGCAGCGTTGAGGGCAGGGGACAGCTAAGCTCCTACAATGAGCAGTTCTTC. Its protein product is CSVEGRGQLSSYNEQFF.

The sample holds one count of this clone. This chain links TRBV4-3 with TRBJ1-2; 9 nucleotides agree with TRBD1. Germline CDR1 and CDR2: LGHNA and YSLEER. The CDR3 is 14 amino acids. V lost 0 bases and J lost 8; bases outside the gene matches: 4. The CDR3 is CASSQDGQGSGYTF. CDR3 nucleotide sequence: TGCGCCAGCAGCCAAGATGGACAGGGGAGCGGCTACACCTTC.

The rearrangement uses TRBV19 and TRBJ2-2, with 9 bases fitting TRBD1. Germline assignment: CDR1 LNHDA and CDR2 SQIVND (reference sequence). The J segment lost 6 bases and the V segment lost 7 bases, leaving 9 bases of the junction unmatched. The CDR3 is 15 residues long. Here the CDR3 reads CASTQDRGNAGELFF. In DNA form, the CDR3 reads TGTGCCAGTACCCAGGACAGGGGAAACGCCGGGGAGCTGTTTTTT.